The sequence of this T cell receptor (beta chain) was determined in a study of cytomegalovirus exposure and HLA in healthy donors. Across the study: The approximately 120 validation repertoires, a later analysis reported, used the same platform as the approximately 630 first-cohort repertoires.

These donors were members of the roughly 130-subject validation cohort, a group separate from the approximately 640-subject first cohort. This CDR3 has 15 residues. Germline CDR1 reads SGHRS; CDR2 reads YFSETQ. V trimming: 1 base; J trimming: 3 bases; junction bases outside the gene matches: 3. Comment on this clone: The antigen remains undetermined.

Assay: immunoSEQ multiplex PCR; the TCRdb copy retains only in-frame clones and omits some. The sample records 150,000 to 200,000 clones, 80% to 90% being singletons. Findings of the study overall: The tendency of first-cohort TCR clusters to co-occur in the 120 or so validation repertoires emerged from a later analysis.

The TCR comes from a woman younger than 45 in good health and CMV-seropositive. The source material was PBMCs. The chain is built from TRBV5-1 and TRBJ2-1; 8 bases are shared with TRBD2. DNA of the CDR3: TGCGCCAGCAGCTTGAGCGGGGGCCTCTACAATGAGCAGTTCTTC. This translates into CASSLSGGLYNEQFF.